Presented here are 8 T cell receptor beta chains from one specimen sequenced in a study of blood T cell repertoires in COVID-19. Clones were sequenced by immunoSEQ multiplex PCR, and TCRdb holds only the in-frame ones, with some missing. The data show about 200,000 clones, approximately 85% seen once. Specimen: peripheral blood. Receptors originate from an elderly woman with acute or convalescent COVID-19.

The V and J genes are TRBV9 and TRBJ2-2; D perhaps matches TRBD2 (6 bases). The CDR3 totals 17 residues. The ends were cut back, 7 bases at V and 0 bases at J, with 19 bases in the middle. CDR1 and CDR2 (germline): SGDLS, YYNGEE. The CDR3 DNA sequence: TGTGCCAGCCATTTGAGTGGGAGGCTATCGAACACCGGGGAGCTGTTTTTT. Residues: CASHLSGRLSNTGELFF.

This rearrangement joins TRBV2 to TRBJ1-5; no clear D. CDR1 and CDR2 from the germline V gene are SNHLY and FYNNEI. This CDR3 has 12 amino acids. The V and J ends lost 4 bases and 6 bases respectively, with 7 bases between them. The CDR3 DNA is TGTGCCAGCAGTGTTACTACTCAGCCCCAGCATTTT. This sequence encodes CASSVTTQPQHF.

V and J are TRBV4-1 and TRBJ2-1; TRBD2 matches 9 bases. The CDR3 loop spans 16 amino acids. Germline CDR1 is MGHRA and CDR2 is YSYEKL. V shed 0 bases, J shed 6 bases, and the junction held 6 bases outside the gene matches. CDR3 in DNA: TGCGCCAGCAGCCAAGATTCGCTAGCGGGAATCAATGAGCAGTTCTTC. Translating it yields CASSQDSLAGINEQFF.

This chain connects TRBV7-2 to TRBJ1-1; D is unresolved. V was cut by 2 bases and J by 7 bases, with 11 bases left in between. The germline gives CDR1 SGHTA, CDR2 FQGNSA. The CDR3 spans 13 residues. This CDR3 reads CASSLSYGSEAFF. The CDR3 DNA follows: TGTGCCAGCAGCTTATCGTATGGGAGTGAAGCTTTCTTT.

This chain links TRBV27 with TRBJ2-7; D unclear. V lost 4 bases, J lost 6 bases, and 31 bases lay in between. Germline V gives CDR1 MNHEY, CDR2 SMNVEV (reference sequence). CDR3 length: 19 amino acids. The CDR3 DNA follows: TGTGCCAGCAGTTCATACTACAATAAAGAATCGGAAAGAAAAGGCGAGCAGTACTTC. This encodes CASSSYYNKESERKGEQYF.

The rearrangement joins TRBV24-1 to TRBJ2-1, with D possibly TRBD2 on 7 matching bases. The CDR3 extends over 17 amino acids. V was pared by 1 base and J by 1 base, with 13 bases between. CDR1 and CDR2 from the germline V gene are KGHDR and SFDVKD. The DNA for the CDR3 is TGTGCCACCAGTGATTTAGGGGGGGAAGTATCCTACAATGAGCAGTTCTTC. Translated: CATSDLGGEVSYNEQFF.

The V call is TRBV5-1, the J call TRBJ2-2, with TRBD2 matching over 13 bases. V trimming: 7 bases; J trimming: 5 bases; junction bases outside the gene matches: 5. Germline V gene data show CDR1 as SGHRS and CDR2 as YFSETQ. This CDR3 contains 15 residues. CDR3 protein: CASLLAGGETGELFF. The CDR3 coding sequence is TGCGCCAGCTTACTAGCGGGAGGGGAGACCGGGGAGCTGTTTTTT.

The chain combines TRBV6-5 with TRBJ1-5; D unclear. Germline values: CDR1 MNHEY, CDR2 SVGAGI. The CDR3 is made up of 15 amino acids. V was pared by 2 bases and J by 3 bases, with 11 bases between. The CDR3 sequence: CASSYGGVNNQPQHF. In nucleotides, the CDR3 is TGTGCCAGCAGTTACGGCGGGGTGAACAATCAGCCCCAGCATTTT.